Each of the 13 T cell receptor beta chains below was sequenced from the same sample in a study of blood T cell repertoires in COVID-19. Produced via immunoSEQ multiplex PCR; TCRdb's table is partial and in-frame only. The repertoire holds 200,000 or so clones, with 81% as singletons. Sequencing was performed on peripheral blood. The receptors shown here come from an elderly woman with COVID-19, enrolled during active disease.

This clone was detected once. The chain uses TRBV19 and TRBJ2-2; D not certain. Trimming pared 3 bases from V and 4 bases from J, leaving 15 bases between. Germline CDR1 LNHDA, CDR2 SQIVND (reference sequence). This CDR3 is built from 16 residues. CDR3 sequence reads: CASSIYAPPGTGELFF. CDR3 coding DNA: TGTGCCAGTAGTATTTATGCACCCCCGGGCACCGGGGAGCTGTTTTTT.

The CDR3 nucleotides are TGTGCCAGCAGCTTGAACAGGGGGCGACTCAATTCACCCCTCCACTTT. Translation gives CASSLNRGRLNSPLHF. This sequence joins TRBV5-5 and TRBJ1-6; 9 nucleotides align to TRBD1. CDR1 is SGHKS and CDR2 is YYEKEE in the germline V gene (reference sequence). The CDR3 spans 16 residues. The V and J ends lost 1 base and 7 bases, in that order; junction bases with no gene match: 6.

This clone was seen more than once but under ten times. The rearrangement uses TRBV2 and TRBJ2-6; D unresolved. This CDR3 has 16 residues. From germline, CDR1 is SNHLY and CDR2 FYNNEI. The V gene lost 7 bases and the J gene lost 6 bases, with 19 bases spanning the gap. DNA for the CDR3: TGTGCCAGCAAAATAACCGCCGCCGGAGAGGCCAACGTCCTGACTTTC. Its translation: CASKITAAGEANVLTF.

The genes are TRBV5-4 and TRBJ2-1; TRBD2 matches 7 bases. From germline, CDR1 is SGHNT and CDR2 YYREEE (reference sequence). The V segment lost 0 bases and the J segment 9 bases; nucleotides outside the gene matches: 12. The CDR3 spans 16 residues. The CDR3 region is CASSLDIGEGRSEQFF. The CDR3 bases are TGTGCCAGCAGCTTGGATATCGGGGAGGGCCGGAGTGAGCAGTTCTTC.

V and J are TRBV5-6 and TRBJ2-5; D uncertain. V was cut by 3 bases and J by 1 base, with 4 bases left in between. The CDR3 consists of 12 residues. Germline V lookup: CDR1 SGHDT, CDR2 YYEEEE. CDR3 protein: CASSSFQETQYF. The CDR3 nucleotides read TGTGCCAGCAGCTCTTTCCAAGAGACCCAGTACTTC.

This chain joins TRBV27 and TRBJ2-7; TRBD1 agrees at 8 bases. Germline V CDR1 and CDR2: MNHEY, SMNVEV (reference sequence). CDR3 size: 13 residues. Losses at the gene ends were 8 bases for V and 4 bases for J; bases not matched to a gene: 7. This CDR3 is CASGLDREYEQYF. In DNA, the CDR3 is TGTGCCAGCGGCTTGGACAGGGAATACGAGCAGTACTTC.

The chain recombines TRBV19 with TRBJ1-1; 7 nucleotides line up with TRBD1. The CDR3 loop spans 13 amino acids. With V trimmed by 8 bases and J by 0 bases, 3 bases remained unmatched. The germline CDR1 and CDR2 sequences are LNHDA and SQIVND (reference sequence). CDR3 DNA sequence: TGTGCCAGTGGGGGACAGATGAACACTGAAGCTTTCTTT. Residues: CASGGQMNTEAFF.

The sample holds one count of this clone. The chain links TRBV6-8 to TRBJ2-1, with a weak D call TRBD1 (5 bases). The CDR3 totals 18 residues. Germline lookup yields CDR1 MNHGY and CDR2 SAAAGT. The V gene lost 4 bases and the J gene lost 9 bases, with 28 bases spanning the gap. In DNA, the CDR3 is TGTGCCAGCAGTTCTGCCGTTATACGCAGGGCCCCTTACGGTGAGCAGTTCTTC. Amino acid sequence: CASSSAVIRRAPYGEQFF.

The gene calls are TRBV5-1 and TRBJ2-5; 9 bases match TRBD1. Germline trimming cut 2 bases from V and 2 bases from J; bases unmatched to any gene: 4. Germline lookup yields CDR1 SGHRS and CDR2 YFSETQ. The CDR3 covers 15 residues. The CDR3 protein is CASSLQGAGQETQYF. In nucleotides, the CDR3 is TGCGCCAGCAGCTTACAGGGGGCAGGGCAAGAGACCCAGTACTTC. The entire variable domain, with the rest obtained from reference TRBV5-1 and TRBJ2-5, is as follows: KAGVTQTPRYLIKTRGQQVTLSCSPISGHRSVSWYQQTPGQGLQFLFEYFSETQRNKGNFPGRFSGRQFSNSRSEMNVSTLELGDSALYLCASSLQGAGQETQYFGPGTRLLVL.

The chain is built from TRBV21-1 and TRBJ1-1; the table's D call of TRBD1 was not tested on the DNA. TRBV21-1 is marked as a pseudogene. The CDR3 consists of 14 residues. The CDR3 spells CASSKGHPNTEAFF. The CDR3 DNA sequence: TGTGCCAGCAGCAAAGGACACCCGAACACTGAAGCTTTCTTT.

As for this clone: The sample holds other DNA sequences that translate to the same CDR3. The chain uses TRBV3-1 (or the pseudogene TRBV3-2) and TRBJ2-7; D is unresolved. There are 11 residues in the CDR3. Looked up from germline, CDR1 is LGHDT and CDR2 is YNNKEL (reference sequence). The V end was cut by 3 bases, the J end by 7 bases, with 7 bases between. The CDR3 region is CASSQTGEQYF. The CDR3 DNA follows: TGTGCCAGCAGCCAGACTGGAGAGCAGTACTTC.

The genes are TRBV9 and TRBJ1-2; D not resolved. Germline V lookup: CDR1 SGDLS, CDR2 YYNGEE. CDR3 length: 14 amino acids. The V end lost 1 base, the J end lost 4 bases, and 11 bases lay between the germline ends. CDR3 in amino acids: CASSVTANLYGYTF. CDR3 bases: TGTGCCAGCAGCGTAACAGCAAATCTCTATGGCTACACCTTC. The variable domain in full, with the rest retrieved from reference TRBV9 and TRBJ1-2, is DSGVTQTPKHLITATGQRVTLRCSPRSGDLSVYWYQQSLDQGLQFLIQYYNGEERAKGNILERFSAQQFPDLHSELNLSSLELGDSALYFCASSVTANLYGYTFGSGTRLTVV.

CDR3 in DNA: TGTGCCAGCAGCCAAGATGGGGCGGGAGAACCCGGGGAGCTGTTTTTT. Translation gives CASSQDGAGEPGELFF. J is TRBJ2-2 and V is TRBV4-2; 7 bases agree with TRBD2. CDR1 is LGHNA and CDR2 is YNFKEQ in the germline V gene. This CDR3 is built from 16 residues. V dropped 0 bases and J dropped 6; count of bases not matched to a gene: 7.